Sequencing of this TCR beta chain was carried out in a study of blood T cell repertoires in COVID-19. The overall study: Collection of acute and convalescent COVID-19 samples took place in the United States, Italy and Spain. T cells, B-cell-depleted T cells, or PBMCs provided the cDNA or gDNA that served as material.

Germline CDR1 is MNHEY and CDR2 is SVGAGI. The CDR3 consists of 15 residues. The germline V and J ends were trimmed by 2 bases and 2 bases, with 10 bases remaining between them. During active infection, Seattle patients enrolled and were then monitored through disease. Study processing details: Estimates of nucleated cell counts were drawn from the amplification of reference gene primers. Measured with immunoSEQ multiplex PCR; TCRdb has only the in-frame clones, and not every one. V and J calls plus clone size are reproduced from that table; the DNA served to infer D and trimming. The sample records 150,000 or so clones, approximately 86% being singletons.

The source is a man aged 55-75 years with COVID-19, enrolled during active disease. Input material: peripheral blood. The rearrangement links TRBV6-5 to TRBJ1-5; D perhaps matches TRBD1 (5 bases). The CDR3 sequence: CASSYDSTRNQPQHF. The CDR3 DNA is TGTGCCAGCAGTTACGACAGCACACGCAATCAGCCCCAGCATTTT.